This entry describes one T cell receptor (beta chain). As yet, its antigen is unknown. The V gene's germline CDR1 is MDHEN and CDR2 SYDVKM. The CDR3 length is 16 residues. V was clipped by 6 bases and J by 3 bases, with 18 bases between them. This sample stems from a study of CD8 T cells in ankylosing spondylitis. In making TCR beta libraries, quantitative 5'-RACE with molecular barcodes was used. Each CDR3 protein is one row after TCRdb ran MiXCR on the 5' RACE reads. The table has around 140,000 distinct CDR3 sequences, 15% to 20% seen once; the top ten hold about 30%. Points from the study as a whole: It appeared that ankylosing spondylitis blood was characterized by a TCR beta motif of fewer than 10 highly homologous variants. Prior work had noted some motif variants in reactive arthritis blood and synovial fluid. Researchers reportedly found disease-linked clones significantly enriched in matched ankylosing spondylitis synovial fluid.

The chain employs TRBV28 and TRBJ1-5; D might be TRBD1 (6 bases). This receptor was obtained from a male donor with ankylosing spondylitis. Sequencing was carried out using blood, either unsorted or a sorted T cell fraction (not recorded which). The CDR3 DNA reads TGTGCCAGCAGCCACCTCTTTACAGGGCCCAATCAGCCCCAGCATTTT. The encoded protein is CASSHLFTGPNQPQHF.